Listed below are T cell receptor beta chains from one sample, sequenced in a study of vaccination effects on CD4 cells after COVID-19. Their specific antigens are unknown. TCRdb keeps only in-frame clones here, not all; method: immunoSEQ multiplex PCR. The data contain tens of thousands of clones, roughly three quarters of them singletons. The input for sequencing was CD4+ T cells from PBMCs cultured with SARS-CoV-2 spike peptides, taken before COVID-19 vaccination. Receptors were obtained from a human donor who had a prior SARS-CoV-2 infection. Both conserved end residues are part of each CDR3. A D gene is named only where the DNA matches it firmly. Clone size is given for some rows only: seen once, a few or many times, or a class if the clone is expanded.

>NA|NA|TRBV7-2|TRBJ2-7
TGTGCCAGCAGCTTAGGGGACGGTCCCTACGAGCAGTACTTC
CASSLGDGPYEQYF
>NA|NA|TRBV11-2|TRBJ2-5
TGTGCCAGCAGCCCCAAATGGGAGACCCAGTACTTC
CASSPKWETQYF
>NA|TRBD1|TRBV18|TRBJ2-1
TGTGCCAGCTCATCACGACAGGGGTCCTACAATGAGCAGTTCTTC
CASSSRQGSYNEQFF
>once|TRBD2|TRBV6-5|TRBJ2-7
TGTGCCAGCAAAAGCGGGAGGGCCCACGAGCAGTACTTC
CASKSGRAHEQYF
>NA|NA|TRBV19|TRBJ2-2
TGTGCCAGTAGTCTCCTCCGGGGCACAAACACCGGGGAGCTGTTTTTT
CASSLLRGTNTGELFF
>NA|NA|TRBV7-2|TRBJ1-1
TGTGCCAGCAGCCCTATGGACGGGGGGTACGCCACTGAAGCTTTCTTT
CASSPMDGGYATEAFF
>NA|NA|TRBV7-2|TRBJ1-3
TGTGCCAGCAGCTTTAGTCGCTCTGGAAACACCATATATTTT
CASSFSRSGNTIYF
>NA|TRBD2|TRBV5-1|TRBJ2-3
TGCGCCAGCAGCCCCGGGACTAGCGCACTCGGTGATACGCAGTATTTT
CASSPGTSALGDTQYF
>NA|TRBD1|TRBV28|TRBJ2-3
TGTGCCAGCAGGACAGGGGAGGTCACAGATACGCAGTATTTT
CASRTGEVTDTQYF
>NA|TRBD1|TRBV6-5|TRBJ1-2
TGTGCCAGCAGTACAGGGGTTGGCTACACCTTC
CASSTGVGYTF
>NA|NA|TRBV6-5|TRBJ1-2
TGTGCCAGCACCCCCGGGCCTAACTATGGCTACACCTTC
CASTPGPNYGYTF
>NA|TRBD1|TRBV27|TRBJ1-4
TGTGCCAGCAGCCGGACAGGGAATGAAAAACTGTTTTTT
CASSRTGNEKLFF
>NA|NA|TRBV6-5|TRBJ2-3
TGTGCCAGCAGAAACCGGGACACAGATACGCAGTATTTT
CASRNRDTDTQYF
>NA|NA|TRBV25-1|TRBJ2-1
TGTGCCAGCATCCGGGGCTCCTCAATTTTCTTC
CASIRGSSIFF
>NA|NA|TRBV30|TRBJ1-6
TGTGCCTGGACCTTAGGGCCCAAAAGCTCCTATAATTCACCCCTCCACTTT
CAWTLGPKSSYNSPLHF
>NA|NA|TRBV29-1|TRBJ1-5
TGCAGCGTTGAATCCCTGGGCAGGGACGCTCTGCAGCCCCAGCATTTT
CSVESLGRDALQPQHF
>NA|TRBD1|TRBV27|TRBJ2-7
TGTGCCAGCAGTTCCGCGGGGACAGGAGGGACCTACGAGCAGTACTTC
CASSSAGTGGTYEQYF
>few|NA|TRBV3-1/TRBV3-2|TRBJ2-3
TGTGCCAGCAGCCAAGGACTGTCAGATACGCAGTATTTT
CASSQGLSDTQYF
>NA|NA|TRBV7-9|TRBJ1-5
TGTGCCAGCAGCCCGAGGGACAATCAGCCCCAGCATTTT
CASSPRDNQPQHF
>NA|TRBD2|TRBV18|TRBJ2-1
TGTGCCAGCTCACCGGAACTAGCGGGGAGCAATGAGCAGTTCTTC
CASSPELAGSNEQFF
>NA|TRBD1|TRBV7-2|TRBJ2-3
TGTGCCAGCAGCTTAGCGACAGGGGGAAGGGATACGCAGTATTTT
CASSLATGGRDTQYF
>NA|NA|TRBV2|TRBJ1-2
TGTGCCAGCAGGCCCTTTGTCTTAGCAGGAGGAGGTTATGGCTACACCTTC
CASRPFVLAGGGYGYTF